This is a list of T cell receptor beta chains from one sample in a study of T-cell memory formation after mild COVID-19. TCRdb re-derived calls from the 5' RACE reads in MiXCR, one entry per CDR3 protein. The table records some 440,000 distinct CDR3 sequences, approximately 23% of them present only once. What was sequenced was PBMCs or a T cell subset sorted from them (not recorded which). Source of these receptors: an adult woman who had mild COVID-19 (a few samples of this study predate the infection). Cell type and time point are not known. The CDR3 runs from the conserved cysteine through the conserved F or W. Fields, in order: CDR3 protein, J gene, V gene.

CASSTGSRGRAAYNEQFF | TRBJ2-1 | TRBV19
CASGEIIAGAGTQYF | TRBJ2-5 | TRBV7-2
CASSYPPTSGRTDTQYF | TRBJ2-3 | TRBV6-5
CASSFSGGGTADTQYF | TRBJ2-3 | TRBV28
CASSQVGSSGREQYF | TRBJ2-7 | TRBV4-2
CASSLARGAAGTDTQYF | TRBJ2-3 | TRBV5-5
CASSQTRGPEQFF | TRBJ2-1 | TRBV5-1
CASSVAGGQGEGYTF | TRBJ1-2 | TRBV9
CASSWEREMHSGEQYF | TRBJ2-7 | TRBV5-6
CASSLGVANTEAFF | TRBJ1-1 | TRBV5-1
CASSFGQGVTGTFF | TRBJ1-1 | TRBV3-1
CASSRSGYQETQYF | TRBJ2-5 | TRBV6-6
CASSLGQMVSSTDTQYF | TRBJ2-3 | TRBV5-4
CASSPGLAGVKDTQYF | TRBJ2-3 | TRBV5-4
CASSLDRRANYGYTF | TRBJ1-2 | TRBV12-3/TRBV12-4
CASSYSTGPDGANVLTF | TRBJ2-6 | TRBV6-6
CASAQLAASTDTQYF | TRBJ2-3 | TRBV5-1
CSATGPKSYGELFF | TRBJ2-2 | TRBV20-1
CASSYLAPKAEAFF | TRBJ1-1 | TRBV6-2/TRBV6-3
CASSVDGSGGPETQYF | TRBJ2-5 | TRBV9
CASSLSTAGGLLF | TRBJ2-1 | TRBV7-2
CASSLRTGGRTEAFF | TRBJ1-1 | TRBV12-3/TRBV12-4
CASSLGDRTEAFF | TRBJ1-1 | TRBV5-1
CASSRDRKYNEQFF | TRBJ2-1 | TRBV18
CASSQESREQFF | TRBJ2-1 | TRBV3-1
CAISGQGPQETQYF | TRBJ2-5 | TRBV10-3
CASSYFRGSTDTQYF | TRBJ2-3 | TRBV6-5
CASSPNRGNSYEQYF | TRBJ2-7 | TRBV19
CASSQGSSGRLDTQYF | TRBJ2-3 | TRBV3-1
CASSSAGRELFF | TRBJ2-2 | TRBV12-3/TRBV12-4
CAISAQALNTEAFF | TRBJ1-1 | TRBV10-3
CASRWSGVGTDTQYF | TRBJ2-3 | TRBV7-3
CASSLPPQQDEAFF | TRBJ1-1 | TRBV7-2
CASSIGLAALYEQYF | TRBJ2-7 | TRBV19
CASSLNPGQGRYEQYF | TRBJ2-7 | TRBV7-9
CSARAYHAGTRSTDTQYF | TRBJ2-3 | TRBV20-1
CASSSGQGGSNQPQHF | TRBJ1-5 | TRBV7-6
CAICLAGGNEQFF | TRBJ2-1 | TRBV10-3
CSARDVGLTGQGGGYTF | TRBJ1-2 | TRBV20-1
CASTLRGQLSNQPQHF | TRBJ1-5 | TRBV12-3/TRBV12-4
CASSSVGDGTDTQYF | TRBJ2-3 | TRBV5-1
CASSLGPAERGTQYF | TRBJ2-5 | TRBV7-2
CASSSRGGAQETQYF | TRBJ2-5 | TRBV7-9
CASSEEVNTGELFF | TRBJ2-2 | TRBV2
CASSTRQVEAFF | TRBJ1-1 | TRBV19
CASTREPTGYNEQFF | TRBJ2-1 | TRBV25-1
CASSSRVGGGSTDTQYF | TRBJ2-3 | TRBV7-2
CASSLAWGVNYGYTF | TRBJ1-2 | TRBV5-1
CASSPLDSTYSYEQYF | TRBJ2-7 | TRBV5-1